The entry that follows covers one T cell receptor beta chain sequence. Its antigen is still unknown. Qualities for individual bases were not recorded, and no much larger clone is one base off. These data come from a study of cytomegalovirus exposure and HLA in healthy donors (dated by TCRdb to the late 2010s). Some background on the complete study: In an earlier analysis of roughly 500 of the donors, less than 350 Gb of sequence data and some 100 million unique TCR beta sequences from roughly 190 million T cells were reported. An early release that covered about 600 HLA-typed donors contained approximately 320 gigabases of sequencing data and about 93 million unique TCR sequences. Among the approximately 400 genotyped donors, around 81% belonged to the genetic ancestry cluster associated with self-reported Caucasian donors. The aim of the study was to test whether cataloging public T cell receptors could identify signatures of past pathogen exposure. Using immunosequencing, the study profiled T cell repertoires from fewer than 850 subjects and related those repertoires to cytomegalovirus serostatus. A separate validation cohort of 100 to 150 different subjects was used in addition to the approximately 640-subject first cohort. The study combined high-throughput TCR immunosequencing, statistical association of individual TCRs with disease status, and machine learning to predict cytomegalovirus infection status. In a later analysis, previously published TCR beta repertoires from more than 500 donors were re-analyzed and high-resolution HLA genotyping was added so that TCR occurrence patterns could be studied. The later analysis used no new phenotypic data to find candidate immune exposures, relying instead on TCR beta sequences and their occurrence across donors. An earlier analysis of fewer than 700 of the donors applied high-throughput TCR beta sequencing to assess whether each TCR beta V gene segment acted as functional or pseudogenic. Donor age, sex, ethnicity and CMV serostatus were compiled alongside the repertoire data. In a later genetic analysis, genome-wide SNP genotypes for about 65% of the roughly 670 donors were used, and that subset was treated as a discovery cohort. All discovery cohort repertoires had been generated on a single sequencing platform. Both class I and class II loci were covered by HLA typing, at four-digit resolution. Typing coverage varied by locus: about 620-640 donors for A, B, C, DRB1 and DQB1; roughly 520 for DQA1; more than 600 for DPA1; more than 450 for DPB1. Because of strong linkage in the cohort, roughly five DR-DQ haplotypes were treated as single units for association and clustering. On average, 235,054 unique TCR beta nucleotide sequences were sequenced per donor among roughly 430 genotyped donors of the cohort, with 15% to 20% of those sequences being non-productive.

The cohort was made up of roughly 670 healthy bone marrow donors. All cohort members were sampled while nominally healthy, although unrecorded immune exposures were likely present. The donor was CMV seropositive and was included in the group of 250 to 300 seropositive cohort members. Every donor gave a peripheral blood sample, and the peripheral blood mononuclear cells from that sample were used for TCR beta sequencing. The Qiagen DNeasy Blood Extraction Kit was used to extract genomic DNA from the blood cell samples. CDR1 KGHSH and CDR2 LQKENI are derived from the germline V gene. From cysteine to phenylalanine, the CDR3 is 14 amino acids long. Only the CDR3 part of the read is kept: 42 bases, read in frame from the first base. V loses 3 bases of germline sequence and J loses 7 bases, and the interval between the two ends is 13 bases. General findings and caveats noted by the study authors: When HLA alleles, especially DR and DQ, strongly co-occurred, attributing TCR associations to individual alleles was difficult. A further reported finding was that TCR beta sequences accurately predicted the HLA-A and HLA-B alleles for most subjects in the first cohort. The classifier was reported to diagnose cytomegalovirus status with high specificity and sensitivity in both the original cohort and the validation cohort. Sequencing depth was assumed to be roughly uniform across donors in the presence/absence analyses, though that assumption may not hold. The study listed 170 or so TCR beta chains as associated with cytomegalovirus. A later analysis found that HLA-associated TCR beta chains were more clonally expanded and had lower generation probabilities than equally common non-associated chains. A group of highly shared sequence variants was considered likely to be a technical artifact of the sequencing pipeline. A later genetic analysis reported fewer N-insertions in productive TCRs among donors in an Asian-associated ancestry cluster than the roughly 640-donor mean. The authors suggested that the approach could potentially be extended to other disease states and immunological phenotypes. Some IMGT-functional V segments, including TRBV6-2 and TRBV6-3, could not be told apart with the 87-base-pair reads, so those segments were excluded. A later genetic analysis associated a missense DCLRE1C variant with V-gene and J-gene trimming of TCR beta chains, and an independent cohort replicated the association. Because counts were too low, seventeen rarely observed V segments, including chromosome 9 orphons, were excluded from the earlier analysis of around 640 of the donors. Across donors, most TCR sequences were observed very rarely, whereas some public TCRs were present in many individuals. Several of the top co-occurrence clusters appeared to be linked to parvovirus B19, influenza, CMV and Epstein-Barr virus, according to a later analysis. Correlated functional status among segregating V segments might be attributable to linkage disequilibrium, but an unknown experimental factor could not be ruled out. CMV serostatus was the only immune exposure information available for the cohort. A later analysis associated about 17,000 TCR beta sequences with specific HLA alleles at a false discovery rate of 0.05. Most CMV-associated TCR beta chains appeared to be HLA-restricted in a later analysis, and the HLA associations seemed to be driven largely by CMV exposure. An earlier analysis of some 590 of the donors showed that most TCR beta V segments appeared in productive rearrangements either about 90% or about 30% of the time, which broadly matched IMGT annotations. A later analysis found that TCR association rates varied across HLA loci, with DRB1 alleles showing the most associated TCRs and HLA-C alleles the fewest. Only TCR beta chains were sequenced in this cohort, and the absence of alpha or paired-chain data limited detectable features. HLA typing was unavailable for some donors at each locus, so association tests used only the typed subset. In vitro tests confirmed that a few of the cytomegalovirus-associated TCR beta chains recognize cytomegalovirus antigens.

Preparation of the library involved the immunoSEQ multiplex PCR assay. For the multiplex PCR, a mixture combining 60 forward primers for TCR Vbeta segments and 13 reverse primers for TCR Jbeta segments was used. The CDR3 region of rearranged TCR beta genes was amplified from genomic DNA by a multiplex PCR assay. The amplified TCR beta libraries were sequenced on the Illumina HiSeq System as 87-base-pair reads. On the authors' methods: A later analysis tallied approximately 87 million unique TCR beta chains across the approximately 670 repertoires, and around 9.9 million of those chains were shared by two or more donors. A nearest-neighbor algorithm error-corrected the raw reads and collapsed the reads into unique sequences, merging closely related sequences to remove PCR and sequencing errors. To assign V, D and J gene segments, CDR3 sequences were aligned to IMGT reference sequences. For a sequence to be retained, a match of at least six nucleotides to both a V gene segment and a J gene segment was required. Rearrangements were called productive when the CDR3 lacked stop codons and stayed in frame with V and J; all others were non-productive. CDR3 was defined by IMGT convention, running from the second conserved V-encoded cysteine to the conserved J-encoded phenylalanine. In an earlier analysis of approximately 500 of the donors, sequences lacking an unambiguous match to a single V gene segment were excluded. An earlier analysis of a few hundred of the donors classified V segments as functional when productive rearrangements were above 56.7% and as segregating when the standard deviation between donors was above 5%. A statistical classification framework was built for diagnosing cytomegalovirus status from the catalog of TCR beta chain sequences. In a later analysis, TCR nucleotide sequences were compared against IMGT/GENE-DB human TR gene sequences so that V and J genes could be assigned. A later analysis assigned CDR3 sequences and most-parsimonious VDJ recombination scenarios with the TCRdist pipeline. A later analysis defined each TCR beta chain by its CDR3 amino acid sequence plus V-gene family, and excluded reads lacking a unique V-gene family. As a way to deal with suspected cross-contamination and a sequencing artifact, a later analysis dropped roughly 620 nucleotide sequences that were highly shared and had low generation probability. In a later analysis, a clonal expansion index was calculated for each public chain from normalized within-repertoire ranks of inferred template counts. A later analysis computed generation probabilities with a VDJ recombination model fitted to out-of-frame rearrangements, and checked the results against IGoR. In a later analysis, TCR-TCR, TCR-HLA and TCR-CMV co-occurrence was scored with hypergeometric tests, and a repertoire-size bias correction was applied to TCR pairs. False discovery rates were estimated in a later analysis by permuting HLA or CMV assignments 20 times. In a later analysis, co-occurring TCRs were grouped with DBSCAN, and TCRdist sequence similarity was added when clustering was performed within HLA-allele-positive subsets. For co-occurrence clustering, repertoires with fewer than 30,000 or more than 120,000 public chains were excluded, along with 5 or 6 repertoires with anomalous nucleotide sharing. TCRdb limited this immuneACCESS table to in-frame rearrangements with V and J called. A share of clones is missing; checked studies link under half to unresolved V genes, and the rest is unexplained. That table gives V, J and clone size, and the DNA gave D and trimming. In this sample the table shows some 99,000 clones, nearly 70% of which occur a single time. Of the sample, 5.4% falls within the top ten clones.

Sequencing was performed on PBMCs. The TCR originated in a woman in her seventies in good health and CMV-seropositive. The V and J segments used are TRBV18 and TRBJ2-1; the D gene is perhaps TRBD2, from 5 matching bases. The nucleotide sequence reads TGTGCCAGCTCACCGCAGACTACCATGAATGAGCAGTTCTTC. Translated, this is CASSPQTTMNEQFF.